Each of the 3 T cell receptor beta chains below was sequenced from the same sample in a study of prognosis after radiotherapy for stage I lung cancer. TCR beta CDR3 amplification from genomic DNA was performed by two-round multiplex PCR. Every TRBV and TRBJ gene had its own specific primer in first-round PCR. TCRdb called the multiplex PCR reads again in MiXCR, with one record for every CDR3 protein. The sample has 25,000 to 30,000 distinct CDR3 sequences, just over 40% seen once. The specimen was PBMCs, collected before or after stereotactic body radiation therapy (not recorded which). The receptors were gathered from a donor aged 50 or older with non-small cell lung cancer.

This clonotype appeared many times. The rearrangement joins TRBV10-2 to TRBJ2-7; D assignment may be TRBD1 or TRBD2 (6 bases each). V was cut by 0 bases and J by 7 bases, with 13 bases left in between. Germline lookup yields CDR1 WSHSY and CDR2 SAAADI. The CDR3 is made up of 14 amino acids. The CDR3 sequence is CASSESGGAGEQYF. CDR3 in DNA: TGCGCCAGCAGTGAGTCCGGGGGCGCGGGGGAGCAGTACTTC.

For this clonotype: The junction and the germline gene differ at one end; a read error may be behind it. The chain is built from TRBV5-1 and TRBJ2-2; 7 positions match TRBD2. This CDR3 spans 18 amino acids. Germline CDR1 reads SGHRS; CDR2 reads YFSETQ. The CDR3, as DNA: TGCGCCATCAGCTCGACTAACTCGACTAGGGAGGGCACCGGGGAGCTGTTTTTT. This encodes CAISSTNSTREGTGELFF.

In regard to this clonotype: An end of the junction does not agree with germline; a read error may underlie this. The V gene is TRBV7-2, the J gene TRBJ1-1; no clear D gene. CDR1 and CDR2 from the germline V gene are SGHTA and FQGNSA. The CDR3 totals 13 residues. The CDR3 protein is CASSSGMNTEDFF. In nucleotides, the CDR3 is TGTGCCAGTAGCTCCGGCATGAACACTGAAGATTTCTTT. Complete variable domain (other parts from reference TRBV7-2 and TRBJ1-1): GAGVSQSPSNKVTEKGKDVELRCDPISGHTALYWYRQSLGQGLEFLIYFQGNSAPDKSGLPSDRFSAERTGGSVSTLTIQRTQQEDSAVYLCASSSGMNTEDFFGQGTRLTVV.